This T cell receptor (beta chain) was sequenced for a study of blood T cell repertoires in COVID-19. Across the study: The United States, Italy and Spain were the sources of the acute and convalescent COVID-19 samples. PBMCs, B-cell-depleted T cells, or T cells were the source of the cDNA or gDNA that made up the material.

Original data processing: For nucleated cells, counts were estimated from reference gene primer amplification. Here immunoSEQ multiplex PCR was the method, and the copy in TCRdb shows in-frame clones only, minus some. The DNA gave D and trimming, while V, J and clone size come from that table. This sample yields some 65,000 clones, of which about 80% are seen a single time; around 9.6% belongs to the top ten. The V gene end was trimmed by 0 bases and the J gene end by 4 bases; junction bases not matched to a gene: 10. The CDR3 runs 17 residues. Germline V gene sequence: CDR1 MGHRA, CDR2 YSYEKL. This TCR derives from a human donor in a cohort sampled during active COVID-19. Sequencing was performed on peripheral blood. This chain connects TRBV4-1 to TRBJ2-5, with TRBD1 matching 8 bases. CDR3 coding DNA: TGCGCCAGCAGCCAAGAAGGGGGCAGGGGGCGGGGAGAGACCCAGTACTTC. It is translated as CASSQEGGRGRGETQYF.